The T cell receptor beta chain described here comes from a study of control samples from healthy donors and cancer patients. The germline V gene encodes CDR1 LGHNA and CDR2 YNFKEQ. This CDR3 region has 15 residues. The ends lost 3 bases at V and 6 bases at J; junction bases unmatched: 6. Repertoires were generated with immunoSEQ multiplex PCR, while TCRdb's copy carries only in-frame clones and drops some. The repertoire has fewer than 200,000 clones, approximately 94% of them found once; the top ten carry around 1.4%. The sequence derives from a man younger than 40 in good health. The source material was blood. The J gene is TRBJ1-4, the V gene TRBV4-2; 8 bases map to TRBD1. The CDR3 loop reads CASSQADRDYEKLFF. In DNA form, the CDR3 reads TGTGCCAGCAGCCAGGCGGACAGGGACTATGAAAAACTGTTTTTT.